One sample yielded the 25 T cell receptor beta chains listed below, sequenced in a study of CD8+ T cells in alopecia areata. The sequencing template was cDNA reverse transcribed from extracted RNA. The repertoire was sequenced with immunoSEQ multiplex PCR; TCRdb's copy has only in-frame clones and lacks some. The sample gives around 210,000 clones, about 56% of which show up once; around 5% is in the top ten. Sequenced material: CD8+ T cells sorted from blood. The receptors were sampled from a human donor in good health.

The chain joins TRBV5-1 to TRBJ2-7; 10 bases are a match to TRBD2. CDR1 and CDR2 from the germline V gene are SGHRS and YFSETQ. The trim removed 4 bases at V and 4 bases at J, leaving 8 bases unmatched. The CDR3 has 15 residues. The CDR3: CASSSAASGGYEQYF. The CDR3 DNA reads as TGCGCCAGCAGCAGCGCCGCTAGCGGGGGTTACGAGCAGTACTTC.

This clone was seen a single time. The genes are TRBV30 and TRBJ1-1; D gene uncertain. Germline-derived CDR1 and CDR2 are GTSNPN and SVGIG (reference sequence). The CDR3 covers 12 residues. V dropped 7 bases and J dropped 0 bases, with 9 bases sitting between them. CDR3 coding DNA: TGTGCCTCCCTACATGTGAACACTGAAGCTTTCTTT. Its protein product is CASLHVNTEAFF.

V usage is TRBV6-1 and J usage is TRBJ2-5; possible D gene TRBD2, 5 bases. Germline CDR1 MNHNS, CDR2 SASEGT. This CDR3 contains 13 residues. Trimming stripped 3 bases from V and 5 bases from J, with 10 bases between. DNA for the CDR3: TGTGCCAGCAGTGAGGGGTGGGAGGAGACCCAGTACTTC. It specifies CASSEGWEETQYF.

The V gene is TRBV29-1, the J gene TRBJ2-2; D call uncertain. This CDR3 is built from 15 residues. V was shortened by 4 bases and J by 7 bases, with 19 bases between the two germline ends. Germline V gene data show CDR1 as SQVTM and CDR2 as ANQGSEA. As DNA, the CDR3 is TGCAGCGTTGGACCGAGGAGAGGTGAAGTCGGGGAGCTGTTTTTT. Translating gives CSVGPRRGEVGELFF.

V gene TRBV29-1 combines with J gene TRBJ2-1; TRBD1 matches at 7 bases. CDR1 SQVTM and CDR2 ANQGSEA come from the germline V gene. Unmatched junction bases numbered 6, after V lost 0 bases and J lost 1 base. This CDR3 contains 16 residues. The CDR3 reads CSVEDRDRASYNEQFF. DNA of the CDR3: TGCAGCGTTGAAGACCGAGACAGGGCATCCTACAATGAGCAGTTCTTC.

The gene calls are TRBV25-1 and TRBJ2-7, with a tentative D call TRBD2 (5 bases). V lost 1 base and J lost 6, with 10 bases in between. Germline CDR1 reads MGHDK; CDR2 reads SYGVNS. The CDR3 is made up of 13 amino acids. This CDR3 is CASSEWGVLEQYF. CDR3 sequence (DNA): TGTGCCAGCAGTGAATGGGGAGTCCTCGAGCAGTACTTC.

The chain uses TRBV5-1 and TRBJ2-7; D may be TRBD2 (6 bases). V was cut by 4 bases and J by 7 bases, with 24 bases left in between. The CDR3 is made up of 16 amino acids. Germline CDR1 and CDR2: SGHRS and YFSETQ. The CDR3 sequence is CASSPGVPGSPGEQYF. In DNA form, the CDR3 reads TGCGCCAGCAGCCCGGGGGTGCCAGGGTCCCCGGGGGAGCAGTACTTC.

The chain has TRBV29-1 and TRBJ2-1; no firm D call. With 6 bases removed from V and 6 bases from J, the gap between germline ends came to 12 bases. The length of the CDR3 is 12 residues. Per the germline V gene, CDR1 is SQVTM and CDR2 is ANQGSEA. CDR3 bases: TGCAGCGTCCAACGGCCAGGCAATGAGCAGTTCTTC. This translates into CSVQRPGNEQFF.

The genes are TRBV5-4 and TRBJ2-1; possibly TRBD1 for D (6 bases). CDR3 length equals 16 residues. Germline CDR1 is SGHNT and CDR2 is YYREEE (reference sequence). The germline V and J ends were trimmed by 1 base and 7 bases, with 18 bases remaining between them. In DNA form, the CDR3 reads TGTGCCAGCAGCTTGTCCGCAGGGGCCCTTGGTAATGAGCAGTTCTTC. Encoded protein: CASSLSAGALGNEQFF.

This clone showed up just once. The chain is built from TRBV15 and TRBJ2-4; D is undetermined. This CDR3 comprises 14 residues. The germline V gene encodes CDR1 LNHNV and CDR2 YYDKDF (reference sequence). V was trimmed by 7 bases and J by 0 bases, leaving 10 bases between them. The CDR3, as DNA: TGTGCCACCACGGCAGACCTAGCCAAAAACATTCAGTACTTC. It yields the protein CATTADLAKNIQYF.

The table lists this clone with a few counts. V is TRBV15 and J is TRBJ2-7, with D maybe TRBD1 (6 bases). From germline, CDR1 is LNHNV and CDR2 YYDKDF (reference sequence). The CDR3 is 13 amino acids. Trimming pared 0 bases from V and 3 bases from J, leaving 6 bases between. The CDR3 is CATSREQGYEQYF. The DNA for the CDR3 is TGTGCCACCAGCAGAGAACAGGGCTACGAGCAGTACTTC.

The chain's CDR3 is CSAGEDRATEAFF. CDR3 coding DNA: TGCAGCGCCGGGGAGGATAGGGCCACTGAAGCTTTCTTT. This rearrangement joins TRBV29-1 to TRBJ1-1; the D is unclear. Germline V CDR1 and CDR2: SQVTM, ANQGSEA. This CDR3 has 13 residues. Trimming took off 7 bases at V and 4 bases at J, with 16 bases between the two ends.

This chain joins TRBV5-1 and TRBJ2-3; TRBD2 is a possible D gene (6 bases). Germline V gene sequence: CDR1 SGHRS, CDR2 YFSETQ. The CDR3 extends over 13 amino acids. V shed 4 bases and J shed 4 bases, with 10 bases lying between them. In nucleotides, the CDR3 is TGCGCCAGCAGCAGTGGGGGGTCAGATACGCAGTATTTT. Residues: CASSSGGSDTQYF.

This chain joins TRBV2 and TRBJ2-1; tentative D call: TRBD2 (6 bases). The ends were cut back, 7 bases at V and 6 bases at J, with 16 bases in the middle. The length of the CDR3 is 14 residues. CDR1 and CDR2 from the germline V gene are SNHLY and FYNNEI. The CDR3 DNA sequence: TGTGCCAGCACCCCGGGATGGGGGGTCAATGAGCAGTTCTTC. Translation gives CASTPGWGVNEQFF.

Here the CDR3 DNA reads TGTGCCAGCAGTGAGTCTGAAGACTATGGCTACACCTTC. Its translation is CASSESEDYGYTF. V usage is TRBV2 and J usage is TRBJ1-2; D is uncertain. The CDR3 contains 13 residues. V shed 3 bases and J shed 3 bases, with 8 bases lying between them. Germline CDR1 SNHLY, CDR2 FYNNEI.

This clone appeared a few times. The rearrangement joins TRBV7-6 to TRBJ1-1, with D tentatively TRBD1 (6 bases). The V gene's germline CDR1 is SGHVS and CDR2 FNYEAQ. V lost 4 bases to trimming and J lost 0 bases, with 24 bases between them. The CDR3 is 19 amino acids. Here the CDR3 reads CASSSFYRARVGMNTEAFF. The CDR3 DNA follows: TGTGCCAGCAGCTCGTTTTACAGGGCAAGGGTTGGGATGAACACTGAAGCTTTCTTT.

CDR3 DNA sequence: TGTGCCAGCAGCTTGAGTATTGGTCAGGGGGTCCAAAATGAGCAGTTCTTC. It yields the protein CASSLSIGQGVQNEQFF. V and J are TRBV5-6 and TRBJ2-1, with TRBD1 matching 7 bases. Germline V gene data show CDR1 as SGHDT and CDR2 as YYEEEE. The V segment lost 1 base and the J segment 7 bases; nucleotides outside the gene matches: 14. This CDR3 spans 17 amino acids.

This rearrangement joins TRBV27 to TRBJ1-2, with D perhaps matching TRBD1 (6 bases). The CDR3 loop spans 15 amino acids. V was clipped by 10 bases and J by 0 bases, with 18 bases between them. Germline CDR1 is MNHEY and CDR2 is SMNVEV (reference sequence). CDR3: CATGGAARANYGYTF. The CDR3 DNA reads as TGTGCCACCGGGGGCGCAGCCCGAGCTAACTATGGCTACACCTTC.

The chain joins TRBV4-1 to TRBJ2-5; TRBD1 matches 8 bases. CDR3 length: 14 amino acids. The V segment lost 0 bases and the J segment 5 bases; nucleotides outside the gene matches: 2. Germline V gene lookup returns CDR1 MGHRA and CDR2 YSYEKL. CDR3 DNA sequence: TGCGCCAGCAGCCAAGAGACAGGGGCGGAGACCCAGTACTTC. Amino acids: CASSQETGAETQYF.

The rearrangement links TRBV5-1 to TRBJ2-7; D is possibly TRBD2 (7 bases). Germline V lookup: CDR1 SGHRS, CDR2 YFSETQ. The CDR3 spans 16 residues. V was clipped by 3 bases and J by 0 bases, with 16 bases between them. The CDR3, as DNA: TGCGCCAGCAGCTCTCCCGGGGGGCCTTACTCCTACGAGCAGTACTTC. Translating gives CASSSPGGPYSYEQYF.

This rearrangement joins TRBV7-9 to TRBJ2-5; 11 bases are shared with TRBD2. The CDR3 has 15 residues. V was pared by 6 bases and J by 5 bases, with 8 bases of the junction left unmatched. Germline CDR1 reads SEHNR; CDR2 reads FQNEAQ (reference sequence). The chain's CDR3 is CASSSSGGPRETQYF. CDR3 nucleotide sequence: TGTGCCAGCAGTTCTAGCGGGGGGCCTCGGGAGACCCAGTACTTC. Combining the CDR3 with reference TRBV7-9 and TRBJ2-5 gives the whole variable domain DTGVSQNPRHKITKRGQNVTFRCDPISEHNRLYWYRQTLGQGPEFLTYFQNEAQLEKSRLLSDRFSAERPKGSFSTLEIQRTEQGDSAMYLCASSSSGGPRETQYFGPGTRLLVL.

J is TRBJ1-5 and V is TRBV4-1; D unclear. This CDR3 is built from 15 residues. V was trimmed by 5 bases and J by 6 bases, leaving 17 bases between them. Germline V gene lookup returns CDR1 MGHRA and CDR2 YSYEKL. The CDR3 sequence is CASSSNEILGQPQHF. DNA of the CDR3: TGCGCCAGCAGCTCCAACGAGATACTGGGTCAGCCCCAGCATTTT.

There are a few counts of this clone. V and J are TRBV13 and TRBJ1-2; TRBD1 agrees at 10 bases. Trimming took 5 bases from V and 6 from J; bases not matched to a gene: 6. Germline values: CDR1 PRHDT, CDR2 FYEKMQ (reference sequence). This CDR3 is 14 amino acids long. Here the CDR3 reads CASSRPGTGDGYTF. The CDR3 DNA reads as TGTGCCAGCAGCCGACCCGGGACAGGGGATGGCTACACCTTC.

This chain joins TRBV2 and TRBJ2-1; 10 bases match TRBD1. Germline CDR1 is SNHLY and CDR2 is FYNNEI. The CDR3 has 14 residues. Unmatched junction bases numbered 6, after V lost 3 bases and J lost 10 bases. This chain's CDR3 is CASSDRQGAQEQFF. The CDR3 coding sequence is TGTGCCAGCAGTGATAGACAGGGGGCTCAGGAGCAGTTCTTC.

This chain links TRBV7-2 with TRBJ2-5, with TRBD2 identical over 9 bases. Germline V lookup: CDR1 SGHTA, CDR2 FQGNSA. CDR3 size: 15 residues. V dropped 5 bases and J dropped 5; count of bases not matched to a gene: 9. This chain's CDR3 is CASSPKTSGRETQYF. CDR3 DNA: TGTGCCAGCAGCCCTAAGACTAGCGGCCGGGAGACCCAGTACTTC.